This TCR beta chain emerged from a study of blood T cell repertoires in COVID-19. With 2 bases removed from V and 6 bases from J, the gap between germline ends came to 8 bases. CDR3 length equals 12 residues. CDR1 SQVTM and CDR2 ANQGSEA come from the germline V gene. Only a few counts were recorded for this clone. Only in-frame clones appear in the TCRdb table, and some are missing; sequencing was by immunoSEQ multiplex PCR. This table holds fewer than 350,000 clones, 81% found once. The J gene is TRBJ2-1, the V gene TRBV29-1; TRBD1 might be the D (5 bases). The sequenced sample was peripheral blood. This sequence originates from an older woman with active or convalescent COVID-19. The CDR3 DNA follows: TGCAGCGTTGAAAAGGGGCCCAATGAGCAGTTCTTC. It specifies CSVEKGPNEQFF.